This TCR beta chain derives from a study of cytomegalovirus exposure and HLA in healthy donors. The CDR3 is made up of 15 amino acids. Trimming pared 2 bases from V and 3 bases from J, leaving 12 bases between. Germline V CDR1 and CDR2: MNHNS, SASEGT. Libraries were prepared by immunoSEQ multiplex PCR; TCRdb keeps only in-frame clonotypes and omits some of them. The data show 180,000 or so clones, roughly 86% seen once. The donors were in the approximately 110-subject validation cohort; that cohort was separate from the roughly 730-subject first cohort. The chain combines TRBV6-1 with TRBJ2-3; D is possibly TRBD1 (6 bases). The sequence was obtained from a man between 18 and 35 years old in good health and CMV-seropositive. The sample taken for sequencing was PBMCs. The CDR3 bases are TGTGCCAGCAGTGAACCCAGGGGCGGGACAGATACGCAGTATTTT. Residues: CASSEPRGGTDTQYF.